These 10 T cell receptor beta chains were all obtained from the same sample, sequenced in a study of T cell responses to AZD1222 COVID-19 vaccine. The protocol was immunoSEQ multiplex PCR, while the TCRdb copy is restricted to in-frame clones and leaves out a portion. The data show 170,000 or so clones, over 75% seen once. The sample in question was peripheral blood, obtained on day 0 of AZD1222 vaccination. These receptors came from an adult in good health.

This clone was picked up a small number of times. The conserved final phenylalanine or tryptophan is absent from the CDR3, which likely points to a read error. The DNA is left out, because the CDR3 cannot be placed on it with certainty; the CDR3 is given as TCRdb lists it. This chain connects TRBV3-1 (or the pseudogene TRBV3-2) to TRBJ1-2; the table's D gene call, TRBD1, was not cross checked with the DNA. The germline CDR1 and CDR2 sequences are LGHDT and YNNKEL (reference sequence). The CDR3 extends over 11 residues, inclusive of both ends. The chain's CDR3 is CASSRETGGLR.

This chain links TRBV7-3 with TRBJ2-3; TRBD2 agrees at 7 bases. CDR3 size: 16 residues. V dropped 1 base and J dropped 4; count of bases not matched to a gene: 8. Germline V gene lookup returns CDR1 SGHTA and CDR2 FQGTGA. The CDR3 reads CASSLSGGSGSDTQYF. The CDR3 nucleotides read TGTGCCAGCAGCTTAAGCGGGGGATCTGGGTCAGATACGCAGTATTTT.

The V and J genes are TRBV10-1 and TRBJ2-1, with 8 nucleotides matching TRBD2. After removal of 4 bases from V and 7 bases from J, the junction contained 6 bases not matched to a gene. Per the germline V gene, CDR1 is WNHNN and CDR2 is SYGVQD (reference sequence). This CDR3 spans 14 amino acids. The CDR3, as DNA: TGCGCCAGCAGTGTTCGACGGGGGGGAAATGAGCAGTTCTTC. This encodes CASSVRRGGNEQFF.

The chain joins TRBV6-2 or TRBV6-3 to TRBJ1-6, with a weak D call TRBD1 (5 bases). Between the trimmed V and J ends, which lost 6 bases and 6 bases, there was a span of 21 bases. Germline lookup yields CDR1 MNHEY and CDR2 SVGEGT. This CDR3 spans 17 amino acids. The CDR3 loop reads CASSRWTLQAGNSPLHF. The CDR3 DNA reads TGTGCCAGCAGCCGATGGACACTCCAGGCGGGTAATTCACCCCTCCACTTT.

This chain links TRBV18 with TRBJ1-5, with D hard to call. Trimming left V 2 bases short and J 3 bases short, with 8 bases between. The CDR3 totals 14 residues. Germline V gene data show CDR1 as KGHSH and CDR2 as LQKENI. CDR3 sequence: CASSPGLINQPQHF. As DNA, the CDR3 is TGTGCCAGCTCACCAGGGTTAATCAATCAGCCCCAGCATTTT.

This chain joins TRBV4-1 and TRBJ2-2; D is uncertain. Trimming shortened V by 0 bases and J by 5 bases, and 10 bases separated the two germline ends. CDR3 length: 15 amino acids. Germline CDR1 MGHRA, CDR2 YSYEKL. The CDR3 region has the DNA TGCGCCAGCAGCCAAGATTACTCAGAGACCGGGGAGCTGTTTTTT. Protein sequence: CASSQDYSETGELFF.

The count of this clone is one. The chain recombines TRBV4-1 with TRBJ1-2, with D hard to call. This CDR3 has 15 amino acids. CDR1 MGHRA and CDR2 YSYEKL come from the germline V gene. V lost 1 base and J lost 7, with 16 bases in between. The CDR3 region is CASSQVEGAWGGYTF. CDR3 in DNA: TGCGCCAGCAGCCAAGTGGAAGGTGCGTGGGGTGGCTACACCTTC.

The chain has TRBV27 and TRBJ2-1; 7 bases match TRBD1. Trimming took 2 bases from V and 5 from J; bases not matched to a gene: 3. The germline gives CDR1 MNHEY, CDR2 SMNVEV (reference sequence). There are 14 residues in the CDR3. CDR3 nucleotides: TGTGCCAGCAGTTTACTGGGACAGCACAATGAGCAGTTCTTC. Amino acid sequence: CASSLLGQHNEQFF.

The chain links TRBV28 to TRBJ1-5, with TRBD1 matching 8 bases. Per germline, CDR1 MDHEN and CDR2 SYDVKM. This CDR3 is 14 amino acids long. V dropped 4 bases and J dropped 6; count of bases not matched to a gene: 5. The CDR3 DNA reads as TGTGCCAGCAGTTCGACAGGGGATGGTCAGCCCCAGCATTTT. The encoded protein is CASSSTGDGQPQHF. The full variable domain, with the rest looked up from reference TRBV28 and TRBJ1-5, is DVKVTQSSRYLVKRTGEKVFLECVQDMDHENMFWYRQDPGLGLRLIYFSYDVKMKEKGDIPEGYSVSREKKERFSLILESASTNQTSMYLCASSSTGDGQPQHFGDGTRLSIL.

The chain links TRBV10-3 to TRBJ1-1; TRBD1 is a possible D gene (5 bases). This CDR3 is built from 16 residues. V lost 7 bases and J 2 bases, leaving 20 bases between the germline ends. CDR1 is ENHRY, CDR2 SYGVKD, per germline. This CDR3 is CAIKGGQAGINTEAFF. The CDR3, as DNA: TGTGCCATCAAAGGAGGGCAAGCAGGGATAAACACTGAAGCTTTCTTT.